This passage covers 17 T cell receptor beta chains from one sample sequenced in a study of blood T cell repertoires in COVID-19. Profiled with immunoSEQ multiplex PCR; TCRdb holds only in-frame clones, not every one. The table has fewer than 400,000 clones, roughly 90% seen once. Sequencing was performed on PBMCs or T cells enriched from blood (not recorded which). The receptors derive from a woman younger than 45 who had recovered from COVID-19.

In this sample, this clone turned up a few times. This chain uses TRBV30 with TRBJ1-6, with a possible D match to TRBD1 (5 bases). V was trimmed by 7 bases and J by 1 base, leaving 14 bases between them. Germline CDR1 and CDR2: GTSNPN and SVGIG (reference sequence). The CDR3 is 15 residues long. The CDR3 region is CALTRGVSYNSPLHF. The CDR3 DNA follows: TGTGCCTTGACCCGGGGGGTTTCCTATAATTCACCCCTCCACTTT.

J is TRBJ2-1 and V is TRBV28, with D perhaps matching TRBD2 (5 bases). Germline-derived CDR1 and CDR2 are MDHEN and SYDVKM. The CDR3 contains 13 residues. V was shortened by 5 bases and J by 6 bases, with 11 bases between the two germline ends. CDR3 residues: CASSLGLPNEQFF. CDR3 bases: TGTGCCAGCAGTCTAGGACTCCCCAATGAGCAGTTCTTC. Combining the CDR3 with reference TRBV28 and TRBJ2-1 gives the whole variable domain DVKVTQSSRYLVKRTGEKVFLECVQDMDHENMFWYRQDPGLGLRLIYFSYDVKMKEKGDIPEGYSVSREKKERFSLILESASTNQTSMYLCASSLGLPNEQFFGPGTRLTVL.

The chain is built from TRBV20-1 and TRBJ2-5; 9 bases map to TRBD2. The CDR3 runs 15 residues. CDR1 is DFQATT and CDR2 is SNEGSKA in the germline V gene (reference sequence). V trimming: 3 bases; J trimming: 1 base; junction bases outside the gene matches: 6. The CDR3 coding sequence is TGCAGTGCTAGTTGGCTAGCGGGGACCCAAGAGACCCAGTACTTC. It is translated as CSASWLAGTQETQYF.

The chain links TRBV14 to TRBJ1-5; 8 bases map to TRBD1. The V gene's germline CDR1 is SGHDN and CDR2 FVKESK. The CDR3 length is 13 residues. Germline trimming cut 4 bases from V and 6 bases from J; bases unmatched to any gene: 2. The CDR3 region has the DNA TGTGCCAGCAGCCGCACAGGGGGTCAGCCCCAGCATTTT. Amino acid sequence: CASSRTGGQPQHF.

This clone was seen only once. This chain connects TRBV28 to TRBJ2-5; maybe TRBD1 (6 bases). CDR3 length: 14 residues. Germline V CDR1 and CDR2: MDHEN, SYDVKM. The V gene lost 4 bases and the J gene lost 1 base, with 10 bases spanning the gap. This chain's CDR3 is CASSSGTFQETQYF. CDR3 DNA: TGTGCCAGCAGTTCAGGGACATTCCAAGAGACCCAGTACTTC.

This clone is a singleton in its sample. The gene calls are TRBV28 and TRBJ1-1; D ambiguous. The CDR3 spans 14 residues. With 8 bases removed from V and 0 bases from J, the gap between germline ends came to 13 bases. CDR1 is MDHEN and CDR2 is SYDVKM in the germline V gene. CDR3 in amino acids: CASHVRGMNTEAFF. CDR3 sequence (DNA): TGTGCCAGCCATGTCAGAGGGATGAACACTGAAGCTTTCTTT.

This clone was recorded many times. V and J are TRBV27 and TRBJ2-3; D might be TRBD1 (5 bases). Germline assignment: CDR1 MNHEY and CDR2 SMNVEV (reference sequence). The ends were cut back, 2 bases at V and 1 base at J, with 13 bases in the middle. The CDR3 sequence is 16 residues long. The CDR3 DNA is TGTGCCAGCAGTTTAAGGGGCTTCGACGGCACAGATACGCAGTATTTT. Protein: CASSLRGFDGTDTQYF.

This clone was observed a single time. This rearrangement joins TRBV27 to TRBJ2-3; perhaps TRBD1 as D (6 bases). V was pared by 2 bases and J by 1 base, with 10 bases between. Germline V gene sequence: CDR1 MNHEY, CDR2 SMNVEV (reference sequence). CDR3 length: 15 residues. The CDR3 loop reads CASSLGNRGTDTQYF. CDR3 coding DNA: TGTGCCAGCAGTTTAGGGAACAGGGGCACAGATACGCAGTATTTT.

The genes are TRBV5-1 and TRBJ1-1, with no clear D. CDR1 and CDR2 (germline): SGHRS, YFSETQ. The CDR3 sequence is 13 residues long. The germline V and J ends were trimmed by 3 bases and 6 bases, with 12 bases remaining between them. In DNA, the CDR3 is TGCGCCAGCAGCTGGGATCTCGGGGCTGAAGCTTTCTTT. Protein: CASSWDLGAEAFF.

The chain uses TRBV4-2 and TRBJ2-7; 7 bases are a match to TRBD1. This CDR3 is built from 16 residues. The trim removed 4 bases at V and 2 bases at J, leaving 11 bases unmatched. The germline V gene encodes CDR1 LGHNA and CDR2 YNFKEQ. The CDR3 loop reads CASSPFEQGRTYEQYF. CDR3 DNA: TGTGCCAGCAGCCCATTCGAACAGGGGAGAACCTACGAGCAGTACTTC.

The J gene is TRBJ2-2, the V gene TRBV11-3; 13 nucleotides agree with TRBD2. The CDR3 is 17 residues long. J lost 1 base, V lost 5 bases, and 4 bases had no gene match. Germline CDR1 reads SGHNT; CDR2 reads YENEEA. This CDR3 is CASSPRTSGGNTGELFF. For the CDR3, the DNA is TGTGCCAGCAGCCCCCGGACTAGCGGGGGGAACACCGGGGAGCTGTTTTTT.

This rearrangement joins TRBV13 to TRBJ1-4, with TRBD1 matching 8 bases. V dropped 5 bases and J dropped 5; count of bases not matched to a gene: 4. This CDR3 is built from 14 residues. Germline CDR1 reads PRHDT; CDR2 reads FYEKMQ (reference sequence). The DNA for the CDR3 is TGTGCCAGCAGCCACCGGGACAGGAATGAAAAACTGTTTTTT. Its translation: CASSHRDRNEKLFF.

This clone was observed once. The chain employs TRBV10-3 and TRBJ1-6, with unresolved D. There are 16 residues in the CDR3. Germline V gives CDR1 ENHRY, CDR2 SYGVKD. With 1 base removed from V and 0 bases from J, the gap between germline ends came to 7 bases. CDR3 sequence (DNA): TGTGCCATCAGTGAGTATAGCAGCTCCTATAATTCACCCCTCCACTTT. Translating gives CAISEYSSSYNSPLHF.

There are a few counts of this clone. The chain carries TRBV5-6 and TRBJ1-3; D remains unclear. The CDR3 consists of 19 residues. Germline CDR1 and CDR2: SGHDT and YYEEEE. V was shortened by 4 bases and J by 0 bases, with 23 bases between the two germline ends. CDR3 nucleotide sequence: TGTGCCAGCAGCCCACTATTGGCGACCGACGGCTACTCTGGAAACACCATATATTTT. It yields the protein CASSPLLATDGYSGNTIYF. Supplemented by reference TRBV5-6 and TRBJ1-3, the full variable domain reads DAGVTQSPTHLIKTRGQQVTLRCSPKSGHDTVSWYQQALGQGPQFIFQYYEEEERQRGNFPDRFSGHQFPNYSSELNVNALLLGDSALYLCASSPLLATDGYSGNTIYFGEGSWLTVV.

CDR3 residues: CASSEAQVYGYTF. The CDR3 coding sequence is TGTGCCAGCAGTGAAGCACAGGTCTATGGCTACACCTTC. The chain is built from TRBV2 and TRBJ1-2; possible D gene TRBD1, 5 bases. CDR1 SNHLY and CDR2 FYNNEI come from the germline V gene. The CDR3 sequence is 13 residues long. Deletions cut 0 bases from V and 4 bases from J, with 6 bases between.

The genes are TRBV7-2 and TRBJ1-3, with unresolved D. The CDR3 consists of 14 residues. Deletions cut 5 bases from V and 4 bases from J, with 12 bases between. Germline CDR1 reads SGHTA; CDR2 reads FQGNSA. CDR3 sequence (DNA): TGTGCCAGCAGCCCCCTAACAGCCGGAAACACCATATATTTT. Amino acids: CASSPLTAGNTIYF.

The chain combines TRBV27 with TRBJ2-1, with a weak D call TRBD2 (6 bases). Between the trimmed V and J ends, which lost 4 bases and 7 bases, there was a span of 14 bases. Germline CDR1 and CDR2: MNHEY and SMNVEV (reference sequence). The CDR3 loop spans 14 amino acids. The CDR3 is CASSSPLGRNEQFF. In nucleotides, the CDR3 is TGTGCCAGCAGTTCCCCCTTGGGGAGGAATGAGCAGTTCTTC.